The TCR beta chain under discussion was sequenced for a study of post-analysis software for immune sequencing data. At the level of the study: Relapsing-remitting, secondary progressive and progressive-relapsing forms made up the multiple sclerosis disease courses. Study-level points and caveats: For normalized Chao1 diversity, multiple sclerosis patients scored significantly lower than controls did. Included in a set of a handful of TRBV segments more frequent in patients than controls were TRBV5-6, TRBV5-1 and TRBV20-1.

A remark on this clonotype: Its matching antigen is unknown.

Carried by the TCR beta cDNA libraries were unique molecular identifiers. Each batch of about 1 to 11 million T cells produced approximately 470,000 cDNA molecules. From the PCR reads, TCRdb called clonotypes with MiXCR, one entry per CDR3 protein. The table has 700,000 to 900,000 distinct CDR3 sequences, around 45% seen once; the top ten hold roughly 4.5%. Deletions cut 6 bases from V and 6 bases from J, with 18 bases between. The CDR3 totals 14 residues. The germline gives CDR1 MNHEY, CDR2 SVGAGI. V usage is TRBV6-5 and J usage is TRBJ2-7, with a possible D match to TRBD2 (5 bases). The sequenced sample consisted of blood. This TCR came from a girl aged 10-17 years with multiple sclerosis. CDR3 DNA: TGTGCCAGCAGCTTGGGGTACCGGGGAATCGAGCAGTACTTC. Translation: CASSLGYRGIEQYF.